Described below is a single T cell receptor (beta chain) sequence and its context. What it binds is unknown. The sample is drawn from a study of CD8 T cells in ankylosing spondylitis. The study's findings and limits: Disease-linked clones were found to be CD8+ and relatively rare in peripheral blood.

TCRdb re-derived calls from the 5' RACE reads in MiXCR, one entry per CDR3 protein. The sample holds hundreds of thousands of distinct CDR3 sequences, 30% to 35% seen once. The J segment lost 5 bases and the V segment lost 2 bases, leaving 3 bases of the junction unmatched. The CDR3 length is 14 residues. CDR1 and CDR2 (germline): LGHDT, YNNKEL (reference sequence). The receptor's source is a male donor with ankylosing spondylitis or in good health (not recorded which). The chain employs TRBV3-1 and TRBJ2-7; 10 bases are shared with TRBD1. The sequenced sample consisted of blood, either unsorted or a sorted T cell fraction (not recorded which). The CDR3 nucleotides read TGTGCCAGCAGCCAACTGGGGACAGGGGACGAGCAGTACTTC. It specifies CASSQLGTGDEQYF.